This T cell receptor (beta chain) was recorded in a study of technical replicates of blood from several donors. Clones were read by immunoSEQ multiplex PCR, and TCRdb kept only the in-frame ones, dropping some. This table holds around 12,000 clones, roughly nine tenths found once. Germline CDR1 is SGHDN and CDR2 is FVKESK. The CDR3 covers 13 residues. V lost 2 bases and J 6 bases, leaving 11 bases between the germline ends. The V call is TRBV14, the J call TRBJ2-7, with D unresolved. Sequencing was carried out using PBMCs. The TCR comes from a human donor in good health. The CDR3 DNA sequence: TGTGCCAGCAGCCAACAGTCTCGTTCCGAGCAGTACTTC. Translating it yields CASSQQSRSEQYF.